Shown below are 6 T cell receptor beta chains from a single sample sequenced in a study of CD8+ T cells in alopecia areata. RNA extraction and reverse transcription yielded cDNA as sequencing template. This table comes from immunoSEQ multiplex PCR, and its TCRdb copy is limited to in-frame clones, with some not included. The sample lists some 170,000 clones, almost 65% seen once, with about 1.5% in the top ten. The sample was CD4+ T cells sorted from blood, taken at week 0. The receptors come from a human donor with alopecia areata.

The genes are TRBV7-9 and TRBJ2-2; the D is unclear. CDR1 and CDR2 (germline): SEHNR, FQNEAQ (reference sequence). The CDR3 runs 14 residues. V lost 5 bases and J lost 1, with 8 bases in between. CDR3 coding DNA: TGTGCCAGCAGCACTGACTTGAACACCGGGGAGCTGTTTTTT. As protein: CASSTDLNTGELFF.

This sequence joins TRBV12-5 and TRBJ1-6, with a possible D match to TRBD1 (6 bases). Between the trimmed V and J ends, which lost 1 base and 8 bases, there was a span of 6 bases. This CDR3 is built from 13 residues. Germline V gene sequence: CDR1 LGHNT, CDR2 FRNRAP. The CDR3, as DNA: TGTGCTAGTGGTTTGGACAGGGATTCACCCCTCCACTTT. The encoded protein is CASGLDRDSPLHF.

The CDR3 here is CSARSGFGYTF. CDR3 DNA sequence: TGCAGTGCTAGATCGGGATTTGGCTACACCTTC. The chain carries TRBV20-1 and TRBJ1-2; no clear D. This CDR3 spans 11 amino acids. V lost 2 bases to trimming and J lost 7 bases, with 8 bases between them. From germline, CDR1 is DFQATT and CDR2 SNEGSKA (reference sequence).

This clone was observed a handful of times. The V gene is TRBV2, the J gene TRBJ2-2; D unclear. The CDR3 contains 13 residues. V was clipped by 8 bases and J by 5 bases, with 12 bases between them. The germline CDR1 and CDR2 sequences are SNHLY and FYNNEI. CDR3 in amino acids: CASHYTKTGELFF. DNA for the CDR3: TGTGCCAGCCATTACACCAAAACCGGGGAGCTGTTTTTT.

This clone was seen repeatedly, ten times or more. The chain uses TRBV5-5 and TRBJ2-7, with 7 bases identical to TRBD1. Germline V CDR1 and CDR2: SGHKS, YYEKEE (reference sequence). V lost 3 bases to trimming and J lost 6 bases; unmatched junction nucleotides: 15. The CDR3 spans 16 residues. The CDR3 loop reads CASSSDVRTGPPEQYF. CDR3 DNA sequence: TGTGCCAGCAGCTCCGACGTGCGGACAGGACCCCCCGAGCAGTACTTC. The entire variable domain, with the rest obtained from reference TRBV5-5 and TRBJ2-7, is as follows: DAGVTQSPTHLIKTRGQQVTLRCSPISGHKSVSWYQQVLGQGPQFIFQYYEKEERGRGNFPDRFSARQFPNYSSELNVNALLLGDSALYLCASSSDVRTGPPEQYFGPGTRLTVT.

About this clone itself: A junction end diverges from the germline sequence, so it may reflect a read error. This chain connects TRBV29-1 to TRBJ2-7; a possible D gene is TRBD2 (6 bases). In germline, CDR1 is SQVTM, CDR2 ANQGSEA. This CDR3 is 12 amino acids long. CDR3 amino acids: CSVRLGTASMNF. The CDR3 region has the DNA TGCAGCGTCAGACTGGGGACTGCGTCTATGAACTTC.